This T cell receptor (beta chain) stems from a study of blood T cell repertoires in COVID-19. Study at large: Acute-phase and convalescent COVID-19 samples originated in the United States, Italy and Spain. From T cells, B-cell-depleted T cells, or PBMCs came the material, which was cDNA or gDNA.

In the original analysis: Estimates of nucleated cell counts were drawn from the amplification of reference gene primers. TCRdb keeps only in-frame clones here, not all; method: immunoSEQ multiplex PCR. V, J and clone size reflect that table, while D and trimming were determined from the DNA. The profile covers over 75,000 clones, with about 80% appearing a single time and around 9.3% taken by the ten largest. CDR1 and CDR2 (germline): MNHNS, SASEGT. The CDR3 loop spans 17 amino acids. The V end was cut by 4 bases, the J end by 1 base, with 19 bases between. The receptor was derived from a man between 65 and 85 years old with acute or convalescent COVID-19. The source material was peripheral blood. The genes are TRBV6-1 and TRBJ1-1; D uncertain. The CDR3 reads CASSGIKDLRENTEAFF. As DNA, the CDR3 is TGTGCCAGCAGTGGGATCAAGGACCTTCGGGAGAACACTGAAGCTTTCTTT.